The 30 T cell receptor beta chains below come from one sample, sequenced in a study of cytomegalovirus exposure and HLA in healthy donors. Vbeta (60) and Jbeta (13) primers were used in the PCR. TCRdb's copy holds only in-frame clones and misses some; the assay was immunoSEQ multiplex PCR. In the table there are about 200,000 clones, roughly 80% of which are singletons. The sample taken for sequencing was PBMCs. Receptor source: a woman in her forties in good health and CMV-seronegative.

In DNA form, the CDR3 reads TGTGCCAGCAGTCAGGGGACTGGCGGGGGCTACGAGCAGTACTTC. It translates to CASSQGTGGGYEQYF. V and J are TRBV2 and TRBJ2-7; TRBD2 might be the D (7 bases). The germline gives CDR1 SNHLY, CDR2 FYNNEI. Trimming pared 5 bases from V and 3 bases from J, leaving 17 bases between. The CDR3 extends over 15 amino acids.

The CDR3 protein is CASSFLENSPLHF. The CDR3 DNA is TGTGCCAGCAGCTTCCTCGAGAATTCACCCCTCCACTTT. The chain employs TRBV7-3 and TRBJ1-6, with D hard to call. Germline CDR1 SGHTA, CDR2 FQGTGA. The CDR3 loop spans 13 amino acids. V shed 3 bases and J shed 7 bases, with 7 bases lying between them.

This rearrangement joins TRBV7-2 to TRBJ2-7; TRBD1 agrees at 11 bases. Germline lookup yields CDR1 SGHTA and CDR2 FQGNSA. CDR3 size: 15 residues. With V trimmed by 5 bases and J by 5 bases, 8 bases remained unmatched. CDR3 amino acids: CASSVGTGGFDEQYF. In DNA, the CDR3 is TGTGCCAGCAGCGTCGGGACAGGGGGGTTCGACGAGCAGTACTTC.

This clone has a handful of counts. The rearrangement uses TRBV2 and TRBJ1-2; D perhaps matches TRBD1 (6 bases). This CDR3 is built from 12 residues. The germline gives CDR1 SNHLY, CDR2 FYNNEI. Trimming took off 4 bases at V and 7 bases at J, with 10 bases between the two ends. As DNA, the CDR3 is TGTGCCAGCAGTGCAGGGGTGCTTGGCTACACCTTC. It yields the protein CASSAGVLGYTF. Combining the CDR3 with reference TRBV2 and TRBJ1-2 gives the whole variable domain EPEVTQTPSHQVTQMGQEVILRCVPISNHLYFYWYRQILGQKVEFLVSFYNNEISEKSEIFDDQFSVERPDGSNFTLKIRSTKLEDSAMYFCASSAGVLGYTFGSGTRLTVV.

V is TRBV19 and J is TRBJ2-1; D may be TRBD2 (5 bases). Deletions cut 5 bases from V and 3 bases from J, with 14 bases between. Germline V gene lookup returns CDR1 LNHDA and CDR2 SQIVND (reference sequence). The CDR3 loop spans 15 amino acids. The DNA of the CDR3 is TGTGCCAGTAGTCCGCGGAGGCCCCTCTACAATGAGCAGTTCTTC. It is translated as CASSPRRPLYNEQFF.

DNA for the CDR3: TGTGCCAGCAGTCCGGGGACAGGGCACGAGCAGTACTTC. Protein sequence: CASSPGTGHEQYF. This sequence joins TRBV6-1 and TRBJ2-7; 9 positions match TRBD1. Germline V gene lookup returns CDR1 MNHNS and CDR2 SASEGT. The CDR3 runs to 13 residues. Trimming at V came to 5 bases and at J to 5 bases, leaving 4 bases not matched to a gene.

The chain recombines TRBV7-8 with TRBJ2-1; D not certain. Trimming left V 1 base short and J 5 bases short, with 12 bases between. CDR3 size: 15 residues. Germline lookup yields CDR1 SGHVS and CDR2 FQNEAQ. CDR3 nucleotide sequence: TGTGCCAGCAGCTTAGTTCCTTCTCGAGACAATGAGCAGTTCTTC. Amino acid sequence: CASSLVPSRDNEQFF. Looking up the rest from reference TRBV7-8 and TRBJ2-1 gives the full variable domain: GAGVSQSPRYKVAKRGQDVALRCDPISGHVSLFWYQQALGQGPEFLTYFQNEAQLDKSGLPSDRFFAERPEGSVSTLKIQRTQQEDSAVYLCASSLVPSRDNEQFFGPGTRLTVL.

In the case of this clone: At one of its ends the junction is not consistent with the germline gene, which may arise from a read error. This sequence joins TRBV6-6 and TRBJ1-1; 7 bases match TRBD1. Germline-derived CDR1 and CDR2 are MNHNY and SVGAGI (reference sequence). The CDR3 length is 15 residues. CDR3 sequence: CTSSRQQGPGTEAFF. The CDR3 DNA is TGTACCAGCAGTCGACAACAGGGGCCGGGCACTGAAGCTTTCTTT.

This clone was counted once. The chain carries TRBV5-1 and TRBJ2-3, with TRBD2 matching 7 bases. Unmatched junction bases numbered 4, after V lost 2 bases and J lost 4 bases. The CDR3 extends over 14 amino acids. CDR1 and CDR2 from the germline V gene are SGHRS and YFSETQ. CDR3 region: CASSFPTSPDTQYF. In nucleotides, the CDR3 is TGCGCCAGCAGCTTTCCGACTAGCCCAGATACGCAGTATTTT.

For this clone: The same CDR3 can be traced to other DNA sequences in this sample. V and J are TRBV28 and TRBJ2-7; 11 bases agree with TRBD2. CDR1 is MDHEN and CDR2 is SYDVKM in the germline V gene. This CDR3 is 14 amino acids long. J lost 2 bases, V lost 5 bases, and 2 bases had no gene match. CDR3 loop: CASSLAGGPYEQYF. The CDR3 DNA sequence: TGTGCCAGCAGTCTAGCGGGAGGTCCCTACGAGCAGTACTTC.

This rearrangement joins TRBV19 to TRBJ2-5; D is ambiguous. This CDR3 is 11 amino acids long. V lost 5 bases and J 5 bases, leaving 6 bases between the germline ends. Germline V lookup: CDR1 LNHDA, CDR2 SQIVND (reference sequence). The CDR3 DNA reads as TGTGCCAGTAGTTTTGGCGAGACCCAGTACTTC. Translating gives CASSFGETQYF.

The chain employs TRBV6-1 and TRBJ2-1; 12 positions match TRBD2. The CDR3 sequence is 15 residues long. The junction had 5 bases not matched to a gene; V was cut back by 4 bases and J by 7 bases. Germline lookup yields CDR1 MNHNS and CDR2 SASEGT. The CDR3 is CASSATSGSGNEQFF. The CDR3 DNA reads as TGTGCCAGCAGTGCGACTAGCGGGAGCGGGAATGAGCAGTTCTTC.

The chain has TRBV7-9 and TRBJ1-5, with D possibly being TRBD1 (5 bases). CDR1 and CDR2 (germline): SEHNR, FQNEAQ (reference sequence). V was pared by 3 bases and J by 3 bases, with 9 bases between. The CDR3 runs to 14 residues. In DNA form, the CDR3 reads TGTGCCAGCAGCTTGGCAGGGATCAATCAGCCCCAGCATTTT. Its translation: CASSLAGINQPQHF. The full variable domain, its missing parts supplied by reference TRBV7-9 and TRBJ1-5, is DTGVSQNPRHKITKRGQNVTFRCDPISEHNRLYWYRQTLGQGPEFLTYFQNEAQLEKSRLLSDRFSAERPKGSFSTLEIQRTEQGDSAMYLCASSLAGINQPQHFGDGTRLSIL.

This clone turned up a few times. The V and J genes are TRBV15 and TRBJ1-5; possibly TRBD1 for D (5 bases). V was trimmed by 0 bases and J by 6 bases, leaving 12 bases between them. CDR1 and CDR2 from the germline V gene are LNHNV and YYDKDF (reference sequence). This CDR3 is built from 15 residues. CDR3 protein: CATSRDKGVAQPQHF. CDR3 DNA: TGTGCCACCAGCAGAGATAAAGGGGTGGCTCAGCCCCAGCATTTT.

The V call is TRBV30, the J call TRBJ1-6, with D unclear. The CDR3 is made up of 12 amino acids. Trimming left V 3 bases short and J 9 bases short, with 9 bases between. Germline V CDR1 and CDR2: GTSNPN, SVGIG (reference sequence). Written as DNA, the CDR3 is TGTGCCTGGAGGCCAGGTACTTCACCCCTCCACTTT. Translation: CAWRPGTSPLHF.

This rearrangement joins TRBV4-1 to TRBJ1-5, with D perhaps TRBD1 (6 bases). V gave up 4 bases and J gave up 0 bases, with 13 bases separating them. This CDR3 is 16 amino acids long. The germline gives CDR1 MGHRA, CDR2 YSYEKL. The CDR3 reads CASSPGTLYSNQPQHF. Here the CDR3 DNA reads TGCGCCAGCAGCCCCGGGACACTTTATAGCAATCAGCCCCAGCATTTT.

This rearrangement joins TRBV28 to TRBJ2-7, with TRBD2 identical over 9 bases. The V gene end was trimmed by 4 bases and the J gene end by 0 bases; junction bases not matched to a gene: 7. The CDR3 spans 16 residues. Germline CDR1 and CDR2: MDHEN and SYDVKM. The CDR3 DNA is TGTGCCAGCAGTTACTTAGCGGGGGTGAGCTCCTACGAGCAGTACTTC. Amino acid sequence: CASSYLAGVSSYEQYF.

The chain combines TRBV5-4 with TRBJ2-3; 8 bases fit TRBD2. Germline lookup yields CDR1 SGHNT and CDR2 YYREEE (reference sequence). The CDR3 runs 18 residues. The V and J ends lost 4 bases and 2 bases, in that order; junction bases with no gene match: 15. The DNA for the CDR3 is TGTGCCAGCAGCCCTGAATGGTGGGCTAGCGGGCACACAGATACGCAGTATTTT. It translates to CASSPEWWASGHTDTQYF.

The V and J genes are TRBV28 and TRBJ2-3, with TRBD2 matching over 13 bases. The CDR3 runs 16 residues. V lost 3 bases to trimming and J lost 7 bases; unmatched junction nucleotides: 7. Germline CDR1 reads MDHEN; CDR2 reads SYDVKM. DNA of the CDR3: TGTGCCAGCAGTTTCGACACTAGCGGGAGGGGAAATACGCAGTATTTT. This gives the protein CASSFDTSGRGNTQYF.

This clone turned up a few times. The chain uses TRBV6-1 and TRBJ1-3; the D is unclear. The CDR3 consists of 13 residues. Germline values: CDR1 MNHNS, CDR2 SASEGT. Trimming shortened V by 0 bases and J by 8 bases, and 8 bases separated the two germline ends. In nucleotides, the CDR3 is TGTGCCAGCAGTGAAGCGGGAGGCCACACCATATATTTT. Amino acid sequence: CASSEAGGHTIYF.

This clone was seen just once. The gene calls are TRBV11-2 and TRBJ2-7; D is perhaps TRBD1 (5 bases). The CDR3 totals 15 residues. With 3 bases removed from V and 0 bases from J, the gap between germline ends came to 12 bases. The germline V gene has CDR1 SGHAT and CDR2 FQNNGV. The CDR3 nucleotides read TGTGCCAGCAGCTTTCAGGGATCAGGCTCCTACGAGCAGTACTTC. Translating gives CASSFQGSGSYEQYF.

J is TRBJ2-2 and V is TRBV6-6, with 8 bases that match TRBD1. The CDR3 spans 14 residues. Germline lookup yields CDR1 MNHNY and CDR2 SVGAGI (reference sequence). Trimming removed 8 bases from V and 6 bases from J; junction bases left unmatched: 8. CDR3 sequence reads: CASLDRATAGELFF. The CDR3 bases are TGTGCCAGCTTGGACAGGGCAACGGCCGGGGAGCTGTTTTTT.

The chain links TRBV18 to TRBJ2-5; possible D gene TRBD2, 5 bases. The CDR3 spans 15 residues. Germline values: CDR1 KGHSH, CDR2 LQKENI. The ends were cut back, 3 bases at V and 4 bases at J, with 15 bases in the middle. Written as DNA, the CDR3 is TGTGCCAGCTCACCGCGAGAAGGAGGTGGAGAGACCCAGTACTTC. Translating gives CASSPREGGGETQYF.

The V gene is TRBV18, the J gene TRBJ2-1, with 11 bases that match TRBD1. CDR3 length: 16 residues. V trimming: 3 bases; J trimming: 2 bases; junction bases outside the gene matches: 3. CDR1 KGHSH and CDR2 LQKENI come from the germline V gene. The CDR3 DNA reads as TGTGCCAGCTCACCCGTGGGACAGGGGGCCTACAATGAGCAGTTCTTC. It yields the protein CASSPVGQGAYNEQFF.

The rearrangement joins TRBV7-9 to TRBJ2-7; TRBD2 aligns across 16 bases. Germline V gives CDR1 SEHNR, CDR2 FQNEAQ (reference sequence). J lost 4 bases, V lost 4 bases, and 13 bases had no gene match. This CDR3 spans 19 amino acids. CDR3 protein: CASSSPGLAGGGAPYEQYF. The DNA for the CDR3 is TGTGCCAGCAGCTCCCCGGGACTAGCGGGAGGGGGGGCCCCGTACGAGCAGTACTTC. Combining the CDR3 with reference TRBV7-9 and TRBJ2-7 gives the whole variable domain DTGVSQNPRHKITKRGQNVTFRCDPISEHNRLYWYRQTLGQGPEFLTYFQNEAQLEKSRLLSDRFSAERPKGSFSTLEIQRTEQGDSAMYLCASSSPGLAGGGAPYEQYFGPGTRLTVT.

This clone was counted once. V usage is TRBV25-1 and J usage is TRBJ1-1, with D possibly TRBD1 on 6 matching bases. CDR3 length: 13 residues. The V gene's germline CDR1 is MGHDK and CDR2 SYGVNS. V dropped 4 bases and J dropped 5 bases, with 11 bases sitting between them. Here the CDR3 DNA reads TGTGCCAGCAGTGCAGGGGCCTTGACTGAAGCTTTCTTT. This translates into CASSAGALTEAFF.

This chain connects TRBV5-1 to TRBJ2-1, with TRBD2 matching 8 bases. The CDR3 runs 16 residues. With 4 bases clipped from V and 8 bases from J, the junction kept 14 bases outside the gene matches. The germline gives CDR1 SGHRS, CDR2 YFSETQ. The CDR3 sequence is CASSTGGQGRVDEQFF. As DNA, the CDR3 is TGCGCCAGCAGCACGGGAGGGCAGGGGAGGGTCGATGAGCAGTTCTTC.

V gene TRBV30 combines with J gene TRBJ1-4; no firm D call. Germline loops: CDR1 GTSNPN, CDR2 SVGIG (reference sequence). V gave up 4 bases and J gave up 0 bases, with 6 bases separating them. The CDR3 totals 13 residues. In DNA, the CDR3 is TGTGCCTGGACAGGCACAACTAATGAAAAACTGTTTTTT. Translated: CAWTGTTNEKLFF.

The chain links TRBV27 to TRBJ2-3; 7 nucleotides agree with TRBD2. CDR1 is MNHEY, CDR2 SMNVEV, per germline (reference sequence). This CDR3 comprises 16 residues. Trimming cost V 4 bases and J 3 bases; bases outside gene matches: 10. CDR3 DNA: TGTGCCAGCAGTTCCTGGACTAGTGTCGATACAGATACGCAGTATTTT. It is translated as CASSSWTSVDTDTQYF.

The gene calls are TRBV4-1 and TRBJ2-5; TRBD2 aligns across 9 bases. Per the germline V gene, CDR1 is MGHRA and CDR2 is YSYEKL. The trim removed 4 bases at V and 2 bases at J, leaving 8 bases unmatched. The CDR3 contains 16 residues. Here the CDR3 reads CASSRGGTSSQETQYF. Here the CDR3 DNA reads TGCGCCAGCAGCCGAGGAGGGACTAGCAGTCAAGAGACCCAGTACTTC.